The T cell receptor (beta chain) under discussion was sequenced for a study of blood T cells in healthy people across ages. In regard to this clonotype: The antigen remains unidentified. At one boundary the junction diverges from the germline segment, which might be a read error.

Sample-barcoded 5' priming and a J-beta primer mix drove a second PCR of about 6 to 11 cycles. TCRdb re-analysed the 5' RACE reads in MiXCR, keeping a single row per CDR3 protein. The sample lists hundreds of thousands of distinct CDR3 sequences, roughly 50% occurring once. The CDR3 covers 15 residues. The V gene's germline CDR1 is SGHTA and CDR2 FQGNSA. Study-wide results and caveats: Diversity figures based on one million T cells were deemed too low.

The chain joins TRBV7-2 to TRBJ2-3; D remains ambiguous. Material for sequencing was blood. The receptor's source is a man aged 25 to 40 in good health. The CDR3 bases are TGTGCCGGCAGCCTCACCTGGAGCAGCACAGATACGCAGTATTTT. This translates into CAGSLTWSSTDTQYF.